What follows is one TCR beta chain and its context. Its antigen is currently unknown. The PCR ran on 60 Vbeta and 13 Jbeta primers. Per the original data handling: Per a later analysis, the number of unique TCR beta chains was around 80 million, of which 8.5 million to 11 million were shared. Method: immunoSEQ multiplex PCR; TCRdb's copy keeps in-frame clones and lacks some. V, J and clone size are those of that table, while D and trimming were read from the DNA. The data contain about 170,000 clones, approximately 59% of them singletons. The data were obtained in a study of cytomegalovirus exposure and HLA in healthy donors. Points from the study as a whole: A later analysis linked a missense variant in DCLRE1C to the trimming of TCR beta V and J genes.

The CDR3 has 17 residues. Trimming removed 6 bases from V and 4 bases from J, with 23 bases in between. Germline CDR1 is MGHDK and CDR2 is SYGVNS. The TCR originated in a man aged 40-55 years in good health and CMV-seronegative. The V and J genes are TRBV25-1 and TRBJ2-3, with D perhaps matching TRBD1 (5 bases). Sample: PBMCs. The CDR3 sequence is CASSASVRSRGPDTQYF. DNA of the CDR3: TGTGCCAGCAGCGCATCCGTCCGATCAAGGGGTCCAGATACGCAGTATTTT.